This is a list of T cell receptor beta chains from one sample in a study of radiotherapy plus CTLA-4 blockade in lung cancer. Here immunoSEQ multiplex PCR was the method, and the copy in TCRdb shows in-frame clones only, minus some. The table records some 120,000 clones, around 84% of them present only once. Sample: peripheral blood, taken from a patient treated with radiotherapy plus ipilimumab. These receptors originate from a human donor with non-small cell lung cancer that progressed on radiotherapy plus ipilimumab. Some clones in this sample may be carry-over from other donors' samples. CDR3s include the opening cysteine and the closing phenylalanine or tryptophan. Fields, in order: clone size, J gene, D gene, V gene, CDR3 DNA, CDR3 protein. D genes are given only for firm matches. Clone size is stated in some rows and not others, as once, few, many or a class when expanded.

abundance: .; j_gene: TRBJ1-2; d_gene: .; v_gene: TRBV21-1; CDR3nt: TGTGCCAGCAACCTACAGGGACAGGGCCCCACAAGTAATGGCTACACCTTC; CDR3aa: CASNLQGQGPTSNGYTF
abundance: .; j_gene: TRBJ2-5; d_gene: TRBD2; v_gene: TRBV4-2; CDR3nt: TGTGCCAGCAGCCAAGGACTAGCGCGTTTGCAAGAGACCCAGTACTTC; CDR3aa: CASSQGLARLQETQYF
abundance: .; j_gene: TRBJ1-1; d_gene: TRBD1; v_gene: TRBV18; CDR3nt: TGTGCCAGCTCACCAGCCGGGACAGGGGGTGCAGAAGCTTTCTTT; CDR3aa: CASSPAGTGGAEAFF
abundance: .; j_gene: TRBJ2-3; d_gene: TRBD2; v_gene: TRBV9; CDR3nt: TGTGCCAGCAGCGCCATTTTAGCGGGGGGGCTGGATACGCAGTATTTT; CDR3aa: CASSAILAGGLDTQYF
abundance: .; j_gene: TRBJ2-2; d_gene: TRBD2; v_gene: TRBV7-3; CDR3nt: TGTGCCAGCAGCTTAACGCGACTAGCGGGGGGATATCACCTCGACACCGGGGAGCTGTTTTTT; CDR3aa: CASSLTRLAGGYHLDTGELFF
abundance: .; j_gene: TRBJ1-2; d_gene: .; v_gene: TRBV30; CDR3nt: TGTGCCTGGAGTGTGTATATATACTATGGCTACACCTTC; CDR3aa: CAWSVYIYYGYTF
abundance: once; j_gene: TRBJ2-2; d_gene: .; v_gene: TRBV28; CDR3nt: TGTGCCAGCAGTTTAGGGAGGGGGCACACCGGGGAGCTGTTTTTT; CDR3aa: CASSLGRGHTGELFF
abundance: .; j_gene: TRBJ1-5; d_gene: .; v_gene: TRBV6-5; CDR3nt: TGTGCCAGCAGTTTCGGACAGCTCAATCAGCCCCAGCATTTT; CDR3aa: CASSFGQLNQPQHF
abundance: .; j_gene: TRBJ1-6; d_gene: .; v_gene: TRBV6-1; CDR3nt: TGTGCCAGCAGTGAAGTTACGGGGGGATACAATTCACCCCTCCACTTT; CDR3aa: CASSEVTGGYNSPLHF
abundance: .; j_gene: TRBJ1-2; d_gene: .; v_gene: TRBV28; CDR3nt: TGTGCCAGCACACGACCGCGGGGGGGCTATGGCTACACCTTC; CDR3aa: CASTRPRGGYGYTF
abundance: .; j_gene: TRBJ2-7; d_gene: .; v_gene: TRBV27; CDR3nt: TGTGCCAGCAGTTTCATTGGGACAACCTACGAGCAGTACTTC; CDR3aa: CASSFIGTTYEQYF